This T cell receptor (beta chain) was found in a study of TIL therapy for anti-PD-1-resistant metastatic lung cancer. About the research overall: Tumors had a median PD-L1 proportion score of 4.5% to 7%. Most patients had lung adenocarcinoma; four tumors were EGFR-mutant, two ALK-rearranged; half smoked currently or formerly.

Study conclusions and caveats: Treatment-naive, never-smoker and oncogene-addicted patients were overrepresented in this highly selected cohort.

Germline V gene lookup returns CDR1 SGHRS and CDR2 YFSETQ. This CDR3 spans 12 amino acids. Trimming removed 3 bases from V and 9 bases from J, with 10 bases in between. Sequencing used immunoSEQ v3. Libraries were sequenced to 2 million to 2.5 million read pairs (survey) or roughly 4.5-6.5 million (deep). Profiling relied on immunoSEQ multiplex PCR, and the TCRdb table lists in-frame clones only, not all of them. Of tens of thousands of clones listed, just over 85% were seen once; the top ten hold more than 4.5%. Stated time point: pre-treatment sample, taken before nivolumab and TIL therapy. Of note for this clone: Its cognate antigen is unknown.

The sequence was obtained from a person aged 25-80 years with non-small cell lung cancer. The chain is built from TRBV5-1 and TRBJ2-1, with D perhaps being TRBD1 or TRBD2 (6 bases each). Sample: blood, taken at baseline. CDR3 bases: TGCGCCAGCAGCTGGAGGGGGAGTGAGCAGTTCTTC. Amino acids: CASSWRGSEQFF.